A single TCR beta chain is shown here with its context. Its antigen is still unknown. TCRdb re-called the 5' RACE reads through MiXCR, storing one row per CDR3 protein. The table lists a few hundred thousand distinct CDR3 sequences, more than 25% of them singletons. The data derive from a study of identical twins' blood T cells. The length of the CDR3 is 13 residues. V gave up 3 bases and J gave up 2 bases, with 6 bases separating them. CDR1 and CDR2 from the germline V gene are SGHRS and YFSETQ. Overall study results and limits: Abundant TCRbeta CDR3s overlapped more between twins than with unrelated donors. Shared CDR3 clonotype counts between two donors mainly tracked the product of their cloneset sizes, twins included. Environmental influences on twin similarity could not be excluded.

This chain uses TRBV5-1 with TRBJ2-1; D gene unclear. The sequence derives from a woman aged 18-49 years in good health. Sequenced: PBMCs. The CDR3 region is CASSSETYNEQFF. CDR3 sequence (DNA): TGCGCCAGCAGCTCGGAAACCTACAATGAGCAGTTCTTC.